Each of the 22 T cell receptor beta chains below was sequenced from the same sample in a study of response to subunit inactivated influenza vaccine. TCRdb independently ran MiXCR on the RT-PCR reads; one entry per CDR3 protein. The profile shows about 570,000 distinct CDR3 sequences, about 11% of them singletons. This same sample was also taken into another study, of T cells expressing NK-cell markers. That source notes: Scientists made TCR beta cDNA using 5'RACE template switching with UMIs.

Specimen: PBMCs from blood, collected on the day of vaccination. Source of these receptors: a man aged 45-65 years who received an inactivated influenza vaccine.

CDR3 DNA: TGTGCCAGCAGCCCTGGGACAGGCAACAAGAACACTGAAGCTTTCTTT. This codes for CASSPGTGNKNTEAFF. This chain uses TRBV11-3 with TRBJ1-1, with 8 bases identical to TRBD1. J gave up 1 base and V 5 bases, and 9 bases lay outside the gene matches. The CDR3 extends over 16 amino acids. Germline lookup yields CDR1 SGHNT and CDR2 YENEEA.

The gene calls are TRBV7-9 and TRBJ2-5; D possibly corresponds to TRBD1 (5 bases). V was shortened by 4 bases and J by 3 bases, with 15 bases between the two germline ends. The CDR3 loop spans 15 amino acids. The germline V gene encodes CDR1 SEHNR and CDR2 FQNEAQ (reference sequence). The CDR3 protein is CASSYGADLKETQYF. As DNA, the CDR3 is TGTGCCAGCAGCTATGGGGCTGACCTGAAAGAGACCCAGTACTTC. Together with reference TRBV7-9 and TRBJ2-5, the CDR3 gives the full variable domain: DTGVSQNPRHKITKRGQNVTFRCDPISEHNRLYWYRQTLGQGPEFLTYFQNEAQLEKSRLLSDRFSAERPKGSFSTLEIQRTEQGDSAMYLCASSYGADLKETQYFGPGTRLLVL.

This clonotype was counted only a few times. J is TRBJ1-2 and V is TRBV27, with TRBD1 matching 8 bases. The trim removed 3 bases at V and 8 bases at J, leaving 14 bases unmatched. CDR3 length equals 16 residues. Germline V gene data show CDR1 as MNHEY and CDR2 as SMNVEV (reference sequence). CDR3 nucleotide sequence: TGTGCCAGCAGTTTTATCCCGGGCAGGGGGCTGGACGGCTACACCTTC. This gives the protein CASSFIPGRGLDGYTF.

This clonotype was seen at least ten times. The chain links TRBV29-1 to TRBJ2-7, with D perhaps matching TRBD1 or TRBD2 (5 bases each). The CDR3 sequence is 12 residues long. Germline V gene data show CDR1 as SQVTM and CDR2 as ANQGSEA. Trimming removed 7 bases from V and 2 bases from J, with 12 bases in between. The CDR3 here is CSARDGPYEQYF. For the CDR3, the DNA is TGCAGCGCCAGGGACGGACCCTACGAGCAGTACTTC.

This chain joins TRBV20-1 and TRBJ2-5; the match to TRBD1 covers 7 bases. This CDR3 is 15 amino acids long. Germline V gene data show CDR1 as DFQATT and CDR2 as SNEGSKA (reference sequence). J lost 7 bases, V lost 5 bases, and 16 bases had no gene match. The DNA for the CDR3 is TGCAGTGCTTCTGACAGGGCCCCAGGGGCCAGGACCCAGTACTTC. Translating it yields CSASDRAPGARTQYF.

J is TRBJ2-1 and V is TRBV6-1, with D possibly being TRBD1 or TRBD2 (5 bases each). CDR3 length equals 18 residues. The V end was cut by 2 bases, the J end by 1 base, with 18 bases between. Per germline, CDR1 MNHNS and CDR2 SASEGT. The CDR3 sequence: CASSERGGLLSSYNEQFF. The CDR3, as DNA: TGTGCCAGCAGTGAACGGGGCGGATTGCTGTCGTCCTACAATGAGCAGTTCTTC.

CDR3 sequence (DNA): TGCAGTGCTAGCTTAGCGGGGGGCTTAAGCTCCTACGAGCAGTACTTC. Protein product: CSASLAGGLSSYEQYF. The V gene is TRBV20-1, the J gene TRBJ2-7, with 10 positions matching TRBD2. The junction had 8 bases not matched to a gene; V was cut back by 3 bases and J by 0 bases. The CDR3 has 16 amino acids. Germline-derived CDR1 and CDR2 are DFQATT and SNEGSKA (reference sequence).

V gene TRBV6-2 or TRBV6-3 combines with J gene TRBJ2-2; D call uncertain. Trimming pared 6 bases from V and 7 bases from J, leaving 15 bases between. The CDR3 runs 14 residues. The germline V gene encodes CDR1 MNHEY and CDR2 SVGEGT. The CDR3 sequence: CASSRTLTNGELFF. DNA of the CDR3: TGTGCCAGCAGCCGAACCCTTACGAACGGGGAGCTGTTTTTT.

This clonotype was recorded at least ten times. The chain combines TRBV4-3 with TRBJ2-3; TRBD1 might be the D (6 bases). Germline CDR1 LGHNA, CDR2 YSLEER. Trimming removed 4 bases from V and 3 bases from J, with 17 bases in between. This CDR3 contains 16 residues. The CDR3 DNA follows: TGCGCCAGCAGCCCCGTTCCAGGGGAGAGAACAGATACGCAGTATTTT. It codes for CASSPVPGERTDTQYF.

The J gene is TRBJ2-7, the V gene TRBV7-9; the D gene is possibly TRBD1 (6 bases). The CDR3 is 15 residues long. Germline assignment: CDR1 SEHNR and CDR2 FQNEAQ (reference sequence). V was pared by 5 bases and J by 0 bases, with 14 bases between. The CDR3 DNA reads as TGTGCCAGCAGCAAGGAACAGGGATACTCCTACGAGCAGTACTTC. Amino acid sequence: CASSKEQGYSYEQYF.

The chain couples TRBV7-8 to TRBJ1-6, with 7 bases lining up with TRBD1. The trim removed 7 bases at V and 9 bases at J, leaving 12 bases unmatched. In germline, CDR1 is SGHVS, CDR2 FQNEAQ. The CDR3 length is 15 residues. In DNA form, the CDR3 reads TGTGCCAGCACCATAGTTCCCAGGGGGGTTTCACCCCTCCACTTT. Protein product: CASTIVPRGVSPLHF.

This chain uses TRBV20-1 with TRBJ2-3; TRBD1 might be the D (7 bases). The V gene's germline CDR1 is DFQATT and CDR2 SNEGSKA (reference sequence). V dropped 6 bases and J dropped 4 bases, with 23 bases sitting between them. The CDR3 sequence is 16 residues long. CDR3 coding DNA: TGCAGTGCCCGAGGACGATTTCAGGGGGAGGCAGATACGCAGTATTTT. It codes for CSARGRFQGEADTQYF.

A few counts support this clonotype. The chain has TRBV6-1 and TRBJ2-6; TRBD1 matches 7 bases. Germline loops: CDR1 MNHNS, CDR2 SASEGT. The CDR3 totals 16 residues. V trimming: 6 bases; J trimming: 2 bases; junction bases outside the gene matches: 7. The CDR3 spells CASRRTGLAGANVLTF. The CDR3 region has the DNA TGTGCCAGCAGGAGGACAGGTTTGGCTGGGGCCAACGTCCTGACTTTC.

This clonotype has a handful of counts. This chain joins TRBV6-4 and TRBJ2-1; 9 positions agree with TRBD2. CDR3 length equals 17 residues. Per the germline V gene, CDR1 is MRHNA and CDR2 is SNTAGT. V was clipped by 5 bases and J by 8 bases; unmatched bases: 16. The CDR3 loop is CASSPGVAGAARDEQFF. The CDR3 bases are TGTGCCAGCAGTCCCGGGGTAGCGGGGGCCGCTCGCGATGAGCAGTTCTTC.

This CDR3 is CSARLALTDTQYF. The CDR3 DNA sequence: TGCAGTGCTAGACTAGCGCTCACAGATACGCAGTATTTT. This chain connects TRBV20-1 to TRBJ2-3, with D maybe TRBD2 (6 bases). V was cut by 2 bases and J by 2 bases, with 8 bases left in between. CDR1 and CDR2 from the germline V gene are DFQATT and SNEGSKA (reference sequence). This CDR3 has 13 amino acids.

This clonotype came up a few times. The rearrangement links TRBV7-2 to TRBJ2-7; perhaps TRBD2 as D (6 bases). This CDR3 is built from 13 residues. CDR1 and CDR2 from the germline V gene are SGHTA and FQGNSA. Between the trimmed V and J ends, which lost 3 bases and 3 bases, there was a span of 9 bases. Written as DNA, the CDR3 is TGTGCCAGCAGCTTTGGGGGACTCTACGAGCAGTACTTC. As protein: CASSFGGLYEQYF.

This sequence joins TRBV18 and TRBJ1-1; TRBD1 is a possible D gene (5 bases). Looked up from germline, CDR1 is KGHSH and CDR2 is LQKENI. This CDR3 comprises 13 residues. V shed 6 bases and J shed 4 bases, with 12 bases lying between them. The DNA of the CDR3 is TGTGCCAGCTCTCTTTCCCAGGGCACTGAAGCTTTCTTT. Protein sequence: CASSLSQGTEAFF. Filled out from reference TRBV18 and TRBJ1-1, the complete variable domain reads NAGVMQNPRHLVRRRGQEARLRCSPMKGHSHVYWYRQLPEEGLKFMVYLQKENIIDESGMPKERFSAEFPKEGPSILRIQQVVRGDSAAYFCASSLSQGTEAFFGQGTRLTVV.

The CDR3 reads CASSRTGGVMNTEAFF. The CDR3, as DNA: TGTGCCAGCAGCAGGACAGGGGGTGTCATGAACACTGAAGCTTTCTTT. V gene TRBV7-2 combines with J gene TRBJ1-1, with TRBD1 identical over 10 bases. CDR1 and CDR2 from the germline V gene are SGHTA and FQGNSA. This CDR3 is 16 amino acids long. The ends lost 5 bases at V and 0 bases at J; junction bases unmatched: 6.

A remark on this clonotype: This may come from a read error, since a much larger clone is one base off. This sequence joins TRBV12-3 or TRBV12-4 and TRBJ2-4; TRBD1 matches at 7 bases. This CDR3 region has 16 residues. The trim removed 5 bases at V and 7 bases at J, leaving 14 bases unmatched. The CDR3 loop reads CASSPSPGTARNIQYF. DNA for the CDR3: TGTGCCAGCAGTCCGTCTCCCGGGACAGCGAGGAACATTCAGTACTTC.

This chain connects TRBV7-8 to TRBJ2-1; perhaps TRBD1 as D (6 bases). The CDR3 extends over 14 amino acids. Trimming removed 7 bases at V and 3 bases at J, with 13 bases between. The germline CDR1 and CDR2 sequences are SGHVS and FQNEAQ. The CDR3 nucleotides read TGTGCCAGCACCAAACGGGACATCTACAATGAGCAGTTCTTC. Its protein is CASTKRDIYNEQFF.

This clonotype occurred many times. V usage is TRBV29-1 and J usage is TRBJ1-2; no reliable D call. Looked up from germline, CDR1 is SQVTM and CDR2 is ANQGSEA. V lost 4 bases to trimming and J lost 7 bases, with 16 bases between them. The CDR3 covers 13 residues. The CDR3 DNA is TGCAGCGTTGGGCCGTTCAGAGATCGTGGCTACACCTTC. Translation gives CSVGPFRDRGYTF.

The V and J genes are TRBV20-1 and TRBJ2-1; D unclear. V lost 4 bases, J lost 2 bases, and 6 bases lay in between. The germline CDR1 and CDR2 sequences are DFQATT and SNEGSKA (reference sequence). This CDR3 has 12 amino acids. CDR3 amino acids: CSATGTYNEQFF. As DNA, the CDR3 is TGCAGTGCTACGGGCACCTACAATGAGCAGTTCTTC.